The following is a T cell receptor (beta chain) sequence with its context. Its antigen is currently unknown. This entry belongs to a study of shared clonotypes between healthy human individuals. Study conclusions and caveats: Non-shared clonotypes showed lower generation probabilities than clonotypes common to all four donors. Donor scarcity curtailed the genetic and exposure-history diversity represented herein.

Each donor was a Caucasian adult residing in Nashville, Tennessee. Authors' data handling: ImmunoSEQ output held junction-only sequences without quality scores, so filtering differed. Profiled with immunoSEQ multiplex PCR; TCRdb holds only in-frame clones, not every one. The V and J calls and clone size come from that table; D and trimming were worked out from the DNA. The table records about 980,000 clones, 76% of them present only once. This CDR3 has 13 residues. Between the trimmed V and J ends, which lost 0 bases and 4 bases, there was a span of 7 bases. Germline loops: CDR1 GTSNPN, CDR2 SVGIG (reference sequence).

Sequenced: memory CD4+ T cells sorted from blood. Subset of the sample: CD45RA-negative fraction. The chain joins TRBV30 to TRBJ2-1; D unresolved. The receptor was isolated from a man between 18 and 29 years old in good health. In DNA form, the CDR3 reads TGTGCCTGGAGTGTGTTGGAGTACAATGAGCAGTTCTTC. Encoded protein: CAWSVLEYNEQFF. The entire variable domain, with the rest obtained from reference TRBV30 and TRBJ2-1, is as follows: SQTIHQWPATLVQPVGSPLSLECTVEGTSNPNLYWYRQAAGRGLQLLFYSVGIGQISSEVPQNLSASRPQDRQFILSSKKLLLSDSGFYLCAWSVLEYNEQFFGPGTRLTVL.